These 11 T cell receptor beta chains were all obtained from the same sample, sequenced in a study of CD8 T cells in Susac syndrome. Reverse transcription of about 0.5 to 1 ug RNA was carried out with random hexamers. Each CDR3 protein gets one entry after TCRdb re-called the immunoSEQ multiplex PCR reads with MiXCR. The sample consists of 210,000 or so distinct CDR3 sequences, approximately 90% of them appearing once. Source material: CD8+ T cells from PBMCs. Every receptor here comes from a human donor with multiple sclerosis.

Here the CDR3 DNA reads TGTGCCAGCAGTGCCCTTACCGGGAGTGAAGCTTTCTTT. Protein product: CASSALTGSEAFF. This chain connects TRBV27 to TRBJ1-1, with D hard to call. The CDR3 has 13 residues. CDR1 MNHEY and CDR2 SMNVEV come from the germline V gene (reference sequence). V was shortened by 5 bases and J by 7 bases, with 14 bases between the two germline ends.

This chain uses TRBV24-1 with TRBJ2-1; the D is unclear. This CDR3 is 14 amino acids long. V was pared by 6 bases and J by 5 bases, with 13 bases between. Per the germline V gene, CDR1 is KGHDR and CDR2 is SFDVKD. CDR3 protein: CATSHGPTDNEQFF. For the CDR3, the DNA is TGTGCCACCAGTCACGGCCCAACCGACAATGAGCAGTTCTTC.

For the CDR3, the DNA is TGTGCCAGCAGCTCCCACGTCAACACGGCCACGGAAAAACTGTTTTTT. It encodes CASSSHVNTATEKLFF. The V call is TRBV7-9, the J call TRBJ1-4; D uncertain. The V end was cut by 4 bases, the J end by 8 bases, with 20 bases between. Germline-derived CDR1 and CDR2 are SEHNR and FQNEAQ (reference sequence). The CDR3 is 16 amino acids.

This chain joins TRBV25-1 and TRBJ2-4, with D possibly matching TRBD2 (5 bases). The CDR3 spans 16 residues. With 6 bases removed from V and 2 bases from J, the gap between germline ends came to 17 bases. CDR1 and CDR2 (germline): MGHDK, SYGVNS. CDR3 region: CASSGTRRVTKNIQYF. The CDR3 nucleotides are TGTGCCAGCAGCGGTACGAGGCGGGTCACCAAAAACATTCAGTACTTC.

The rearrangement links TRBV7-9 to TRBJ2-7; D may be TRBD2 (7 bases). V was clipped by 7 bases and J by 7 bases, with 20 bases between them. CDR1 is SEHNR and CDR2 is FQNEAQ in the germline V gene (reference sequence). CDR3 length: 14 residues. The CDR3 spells CASTNGGGHREQYF. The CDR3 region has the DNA TGTGCCAGCACCAATGGCGGGGGCCATCGAGAGCAGTACTTC. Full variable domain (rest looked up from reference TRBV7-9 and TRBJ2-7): DTGVSQNPRHKITKRGQNVTFRCDPISEHNRLYWYRQTLGQGPEFLTYFQNEAQLEKSRLLSDRFSAERPKGSFSTLEIQRTEQGDSAMYLCASTNGGGHREQYFGPGTRLTVT.

The CDR3 sequence is CASSRTRYTDTQYF. The DNA of the CDR3 is TGTGCCAGCAGCCGGACTAGATACACAGATACGCAGTATTTT. The chain uses TRBV13 and TRBJ2-3; 7 bases align to TRBD2. Germline CDR1 PRHDT, CDR2 FYEKMQ (reference sequence). The CDR3 runs to 14 residues. J gave up 2 bases and V 5 bases, and 4 bases lay outside the gene matches.

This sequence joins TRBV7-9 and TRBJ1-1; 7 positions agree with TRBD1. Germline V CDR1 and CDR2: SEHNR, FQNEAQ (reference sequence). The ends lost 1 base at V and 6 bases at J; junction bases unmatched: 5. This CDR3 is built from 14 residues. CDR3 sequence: CASSLDGQDPEAFF. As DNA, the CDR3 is TGTGCCAGCAGCTTAGATGGACAGGACCCTGAAGCTTTCTTT.

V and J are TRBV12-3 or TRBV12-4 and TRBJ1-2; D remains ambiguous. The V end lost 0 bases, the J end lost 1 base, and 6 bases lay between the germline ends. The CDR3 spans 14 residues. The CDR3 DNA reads TGTGCCAGCAGTTTAGCGCCAGTTAACTATGGCTACACCTTC. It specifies CASSLAPVNYGYTF.

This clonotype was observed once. The CDR3 is CASSYGVTYEQYF. Written as DNA, the CDR3 is TGTGCCAGCAGTTACGGGGTGACCTACGAGCAGTACTTC. The J gene is TRBJ2-7, the V gene TRBV6-5; D not resolved. The ends were cut back, 2 bases at V and 2 bases at J, with 7 bases in the middle. Germline-derived CDR1 and CDR2 are MNHEY and SVGAGI. This CDR3 has 13 residues.

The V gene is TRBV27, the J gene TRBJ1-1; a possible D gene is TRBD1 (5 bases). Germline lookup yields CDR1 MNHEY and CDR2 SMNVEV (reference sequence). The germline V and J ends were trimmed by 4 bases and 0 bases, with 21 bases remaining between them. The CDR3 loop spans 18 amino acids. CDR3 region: CASSSGTVSPQLNTEAFF. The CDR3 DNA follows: TGTGCCAGCAGTTCCGGGACCGTTTCTCCCCAGTTGAACACTGAAGCTTTCTTT.

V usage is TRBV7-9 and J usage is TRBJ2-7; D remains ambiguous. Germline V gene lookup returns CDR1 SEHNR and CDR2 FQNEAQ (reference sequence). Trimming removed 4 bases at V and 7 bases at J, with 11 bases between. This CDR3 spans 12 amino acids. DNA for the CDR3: TGTGCCAGCAGCTCCCCCTCCGGGGAGCAGTACTTC. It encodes CASSSPSGEQYF.